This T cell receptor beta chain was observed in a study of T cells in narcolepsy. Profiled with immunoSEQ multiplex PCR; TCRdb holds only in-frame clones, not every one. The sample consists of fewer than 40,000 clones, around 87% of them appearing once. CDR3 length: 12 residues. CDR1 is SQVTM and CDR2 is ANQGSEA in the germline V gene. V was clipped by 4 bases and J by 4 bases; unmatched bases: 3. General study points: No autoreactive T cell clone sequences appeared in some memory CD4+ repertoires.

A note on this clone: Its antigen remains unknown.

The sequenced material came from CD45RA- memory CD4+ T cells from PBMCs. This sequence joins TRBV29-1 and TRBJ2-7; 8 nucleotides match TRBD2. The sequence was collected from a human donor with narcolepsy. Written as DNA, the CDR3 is TGCAGCGTTGGGCCTAGCGGGTACGAGCAGTACTTC. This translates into CSVGPSGYEQYF.